The source of this T cell receptor (beta chain) is a study of cytomegalovirus exposure and HLA in healthy donors. The study, taken as a whole, reports: It was around 160 TCR beta chains that were listed as cytomegalovirus-associated. Rates of TCR association differed by HLA locus in a later analysis, with DRB1 highest and HLA-C lowest. Researchers reported that a few CMV-associated chains were confirmed in vitro as CMV antigen-specific.

This CDR3 region has 15 residues. Trimming shortened V by 5 bases and J by 0 bases, and 8 bases separated the two germline ends. Germline CDR1 MNHEY, CDR2 SMNVEV (reference sequence). 60 Vbeta and 13 Jbeta primers were used in PCR. The data were produced by immunoSEQ multiplex PCR, yet TCRdb's version contains in-frame clones alone and is incomplete. The sample contains about 150,000 clones, roughly 84% of which appear only once. This clone was seen a handful of times. The antigen is unknown. Those who donated were healthy bone marrow donors. Sequences were obtained from PBMCs. The clonotype originates from a man aged 18 to 30 in good health and CMV-seronegative. The rearrangement uses TRBV27 and TRBJ1-6; D might be TRBD1 (6 bases). CDR3 sequence (DNA): TGTGCCAGCAGTCAGGGGAGCTCCTATAATTCACCCCTCCACTTT. Its translation is CASSQGSSYNSPLHF.